This T cell receptor (beta chain) stems from a study of identical twins. Study-wide results and limits: Less excess twin sharing appeared in beta out-of-frame sequences. Twins shared out-of-frame alpha sequences with excess low generation probability.

All donors comprised healthy Caucasians. This clonotype was seen more than once but under ten times. Its specificity is not known. CDR3 length: 17 residues. Germline V CDR1 and CDR2: SNHLY, FYNNEI. V gave up 1 base and J gave up 7 bases, with 20 bases separating them. Template switching (which added a universal primer site) was used, and cDNA carried unique molecular identifiers. MiXCR, run by TCRdb on the 5' RACE reads, gives a single entry per CDR3 protein. Seen here are 500,000 to 650,000 distinct CDR3 sequences, around 20% observed once, and the top ten hold about 0.5%. These data were also filed under a second study, of yellow fever vaccine responses in identical twins.

This chain uses TRBV2 with TRBJ2-1, with D maybe TRBD1 (5 bases). The sequence came from a woman under 30 in good health. The material sequenced was CD4+ T cells sorted from blood. The CDR3 region is CASSEVFGGWGQNEQFF. The CDR3 nucleotides read TGTGCCAGCAGTGAAGTGTTTGGCGGATGGGGCCAAAATGAGCAGTTCTTC. The full variable domain, completed using reference TRBV2 and TRBJ2-1, is EPEVTQTPSHQVTQMGQEVILRCVPISNHLYFYWYRQILGQKVEFLVSFYNNEISEKSEIFDDQFSVERPDGSNFTLKIRSTKLEDSAMYFCASSEVFGGWGQNEQFFGPGTRLTVL.